Sequencing of this T cell receptor beta chain was carried out in a study of T cells after yellow fever vaccination. Overall study: With SMART-Seq v4 Ultra Low Input, the fractions containing low cell numbers were prepared.

In TCRdb, the 5' RACE reads were re-called with MiXCR into one record per CDR3 protein. The data hold some 300,000 distinct CDR3 sequences, with 8% to 9.5% observed a single time. Concerning this clonotype itself: The antigen is not known.

The germline CDR1 and CDR2 sequences are MNHNS and SASEGT. The CDR3 covers 13 residues. The V gene lost 6 bases and the J gene lost 5 bases, with 13 bases spanning the gap. Study-wide results and caveats: Post-booster repertoires again held most primary-vaccination clones (approximately 96% CD4, approximately 90% CD8).

Material: PBMCs, obtained more than 40 days after the first yellow fever vaccination. This receptor was taken from a young man who received the YFV17D yellow fever vaccine. The chain combines TRBV6-1 with TRBJ1-2; D is ambiguous. The CDR3 DNA is TGTGCCAGCAGGTCTTTAGAAGGGTATGGCTACACCTTC. Amino acids: CASRSLEGYGYTF.